This TCR beta chain was profiled in a study of blood T cell repertoires in COVID-19. Germline V gene lookup returns CDR1 LGHDT and CDR2 YNNKEL (reference sequence). CDR3 size: 12 residues. The V and J ends lost 1 base and 5 bases respectively, with 5 bases between them. Assay: immunoSEQ multiplex PCR; the TCRdb copy retains only in-frame clones and omits some. The sample carries approximately 260,000 clones, around 86% recorded once. The sample taken for sequencing was peripheral blood. The sequence derives from a man in his fifties or sixties with acute or convalescent COVID-19. The rearrangement joins TRBV3-1 (or the pseudogene TRBV3-2) to TRBJ1-2; maybe TRBD1 (5 bases). The DNA for the CDR3 is TGTGCCAGCAGCCAAGGACAGTATGGCTACACCTTC. Its protein is CASSQGQYGYTF.